This entry lists 28 T cell receptor beta chains sequenced from one sample in a study of T cells after yellow fever vaccination. TCRdb ran MiXCR on the 5' RACE reads and lists one entry per CDR3 protein. The sample shows some 560,000 distinct CDR3 sequences, roughly 21% of them seen only once. The sample here was PBMCs, taken 15 days after the yellow fever booster vaccination. The receptors derive from a man between 25 and 39 years old who received the YFV17D yellow fever vaccine.

This clonotype was seen a handful of times. The chain joins TRBV25-1 to TRBJ2-7; 8 nucleotides line up with TRBD1. CDR1 MGHDK and CDR2 SYGVNS come from the germline V gene. This CDR3 contains 14 residues. Trimming at V came to 6 bases and at J to 0 bases, leaving 4 bases not matched to a gene. The CDR3 is CASSRQGSSYEQYF. CDR3 nucleotides: TGTGCCAGCAGCAGACAGGGGAGCTCCTACGAGCAGTACTTC.

This clonotype appeared a few times. This chain joins TRBV7-2 and TRBJ2-4; TRBD2 agrees at 10 bases. The V and J ends lost 5 bases and 10 bases, in that order; junction bases with no gene match: 2. This CDR3 contains 12 residues. The V gene's germline CDR1 is SGHTA and CDR2 FQGNSA. CDR3 DNA sequence: TGTGCCAGCAGCGTTAGCGGGAGGATTCAGTACTTC. Its translation is CASSVSGRIQYF.

This clonotype was seen more than once but under ten times. The rearrangement uses TRBV28 and TRBJ2-5; 8 nucleotides align to TRBD2. The ends lost 8 bases at V and 2 bases at J; junction bases unmatched: 4. The CDR3 sequence is 13 residues long. From germline, CDR1 is MDHEN and CDR2 SYDVKM. CDR3 nucleotide sequence: TGTGCCAGCCACACGGGGGGGCAAGAGACCCAGTACTTC. Residues: CASHTGGQETQYF.

The genes are TRBV12-3 or TRBV12-4 and TRBJ2-1, with 11 bases fitting TRBD2. V lost 6 bases and J lost 4; bases outside the gene matches: 2. There are 14 residues in the CDR3. This CDR3 is CASRTSGIYNEQFF. CDR3 in DNA: TGTGCCAGCAGGACTAGCGGGATATACAATGAGCAGTTCTTC.

This clonotype was seen only once. The chain couples TRBV7-9 to TRBJ2-7; TRBD2 agrees at 14 bases. V was pared by 4 bases and J by 6 bases, with 8 bases of the junction left unmatched. The CDR3 has 16 amino acids. Germline V gene sequence: CDR1 SEHNR, CDR2 FQNEAQ (reference sequence). The CDR3 DNA sequence: TGTGCCAGCAGCTCAACCCCCGGACTAGCGGGAGGCGAGCAGTACTTC. Amino acids: CASSSTPGLAGGEQYF.

This clonotype was detected a few times. The J gene is TRBJ2-5, the V gene TRBV21-1. TRBV21-1 is recorded as a pseudogene. This CDR3 has 14 amino acids. The CDR3 coding sequence is TGTGCCAGCAGCAAAACGATGCGGCAAGAGACCCAGTACTTC. Encoded protein: CASSKTMRQETQYF.

This clonotype was found a few times. The gene calls are TRBV5-1 and TRBJ2-1, with a weak D call TRBD2 (6 bases). The germline V and J ends were trimmed by 3 bases and 10 bases, with 17 bases remaining between them. Germline lookup yields CDR1 SGHRS and CDR2 YFSETQ. The CDR3 has 14 amino acids. The CDR3: CASSSGERGTEQFF. CDR3 DNA: TGCGCCAGCAGCTCGGGAGAGCGAGGAACCGAGCAGTTCTTC.

The chain is built from TRBV12-3 or TRBV12-4 and TRBJ2-2, with TRBD2 matching over 10 bases. V lost 2 bases, J lost 4 bases, and 4 bases stayed unmatched. The CDR3 has 16 residues. The CDR3 is CASSLILAGPTGELFF. DNA of the CDR3: TGTGCCAGCAGTTTAATACTAGCGGGACCCACCGGGGAGCTGTTTTTT.

The J gene is TRBJ2-5, the V gene TRBV28; 10 bases align to TRBD2. CDR3 size: 13 residues. The ends lost 6 bases at V and 5 bases at J; junction bases unmatched: 3. Germline-derived CDR1 and CDR2 are MDHEN and SYDVKM. Written as DNA, the CDR3 is TGTGCCAGCAGCATAGCGGGAGGTGAGACCCAGTACTTC. As protein: CASSIAGGETQYF.

This clonotype was picked up a small number of times. The chain employs TRBV10-3 and TRBJ2-1; possibly TRBD2 for D (5 bases). Trimming removed 4 bases at V and 8 bases at J, with 9 bases between. The CDR3 sequence is 12 residues long. CDR1 is ENHRY, CDR2 SYGVKD, per germline. The CDR3 loop is CAISATNDEQFF. The DNA of the CDR3 is TGTGCCATCAGTGCGACTAATGATGAGCAGTTCTTC.

The gene calls are TRBV6-2 or TRBV6-3 and TRBJ2-1; TRBD2 is a possible D gene (6 bases). Trimming took off 0 bases at V and 9 bases at J, with 12 bases between the two ends. This CDR3 has 14 amino acids. Germline loops: CDR1 MNHEY, CDR2 SVGEGT. The CDR3: CASSYSGTGSEQFF. The DNA of the CDR3 is TGTGCCAGCAGTTACTCGGGGACTGGGAGTGAGCAGTTCTTC.

This sequence joins TRBV7-9 and TRBJ2-5; TRBD1 is a possible D gene (6 bases). With 0 bases removed from V and 0 bases from J, the gap between germline ends came to 8 bases. The CDR3 covers 15 residues. Germline CDR1 is SEHNR and CDR2 is FQNEAQ (reference sequence). The DNA of the CDR3 is TGTGCCAGCAGCTTAGCAGGACAGCACCAAGAGACCCAGTACTTC. Translation: CASSLAGQHQETQYF.

V gene TRBV25-1 combines with J gene TRBJ2-7, with D maybe TRBD2 (6 bases). Germline CDR1 MGHDK, CDR2 SYGVNS. The V and J ends lost 5 bases and 5 bases respectively, with 16 bases between them. The CDR3 length is 14 residues. This chain's CDR3 is CASSQPGTVHEQYF. The CDR3 nucleotides are TGTGCCAGCAGTCAACCGGGGACTGTCCACGAGCAGTACTTC.

The rearrangement uses TRBV14 and TRBJ2-3; 8 positions match TRBD2. Losses at the gene ends were 1 base for V and 4 bases for J; bases not matched to a gene: 28. This CDR3 spans 23 amino acids. Per germline, CDR1 SGHDN and CDR2 FVKESK. CDR3 residues: CASSQGTPASTDRGTSSPDTQYF. The CDR3 nucleotides read TGTGCCAGCAGCCAAGGAACCCCAGCCTCAACCGATCGAGGGACTAGTAGTCCAGATACGCAGTATTTT. Combining the CDR3 with reference TRBV14 and TRBJ2-3 gives the whole variable domain EAGVTQFPSHSVIEKGQTVTLRCDPISGHDNLYWYRRVMGKEIKFLLHFVKESKQDESGMPNNRFLAERTGGTYSTLKVQPAELEDSGVYFCASSQGTPASTDRGTSSPDTQYFGPGTRLTVL.

This clonotype was detected only a few times. V usage is TRBV28 and J usage is TRBJ1-2; D perhaps matches TRBD1 (6 bases). This CDR3 contains 14 residues. Germline V gene data show CDR1 as MDHEN and CDR2 as SYDVKM. Trimming left V 6 bases short and J 8 bases short, with 19 bases between. This CDR3 reads CASRPNREMIGYTF. The CDR3 nucleotides are TGTGCCAGCAGACCTAACAGGGAGATGATAGGCTACACCTTC.

This clonotype was seen only a few times. The gene calls are TRBV7-3 and TRBJ2-1; 10 nucleotides align to TRBD2. Trimming took 1 base from V and 5 from J; bases not matched to a gene: 8. Germline CDR1 and CDR2: SGHTA and FQGTGA. This CDR3 contains 17 residues. The DNA for the CDR3 is TGTGCCAGCAGCTTAAGCCCTAGCGGGAGAGGGCACAATGAGCAGTTCTTC. As protein: CASSLSPSGRGHNEQFF.

The V and J genes are TRBV21-1 and TRBJ2-7; no DNA check was done on the table's D call, TRBD1. TRBV21-1 is noted as a pseudogene. This CDR3 has 15 amino acids. The CDR3 region is CASTSGTPTSYEQYF. CDR3 DNA sequence: TGTGCCAGCACCTCCGGGACACCCACATCCTACGAGCAGTACTTC.

The chain joins TRBV25-1 to TRBJ2-7; 11 positions match TRBD1. Germline V gene sequence: CDR1 MGHDK, CDR2 SYGVNS. Unmatched junction bases numbered 10, after V lost 4 bases and J lost 5 bases. The CDR3 has 16 amino acids. The DNA for the CDR3 is TGTGCCAGCAGTGGGACTGTAGGGACAGGGGGACACGAGCAGTACTTC. Translation gives CASSGTVGTGGHEQYF.

This clonotype was observed at least ten times. The gene calls are TRBV20-1 and TRBJ2-7, with a possible D match to TRBD2 (5 bases). The V end was cut by 3 bases, the J end by 3 bases, with 9 bases between. CDR1 is DFQATT and CDR2 is SNEGSKA in the germline V gene (reference sequence). CDR3 size: 12 residues. This CDR3 reads CSASPGLYEQYF. CDR3 in DNA: TGCAGTGCTAGTCCTGGACTCTACGAGCAGTACTTC.

This clonotype has more than one count but fewer than ten. The rearrangement uses TRBV20-1 and TRBJ2-1; D perhaps matches TRBD2 (6 bases). V lost 3 bases, J lost 7 bases, and 13 bases lay in between. CDR1 is DFQATT and CDR2 is SNEGSKA in the germline V gene (reference sequence). This CDR3 is 13 amino acids long. The CDR3 DNA sequence: TGCAGTGCTAGCGGGAGAGCGGTAAATGAGCAGTTCTTC. This gives the protein CSASGRAVNEQFF.

In its sample, this clonotype was seen many times. The CDR3 protein is CASSSVGIGETQYF. The CDR3 coding sequence is TGCGCCAGCAGTTCGGTGGGGATAGGGGAGACCCAGTACTTC. The chain joins TRBV5-1 to TRBJ2-5; D is undetermined. Deletions cut 5 bases from V and 5 bases from J, with 16 bases between. The germline gives CDR1 SGHRS, CDR2 YFSETQ. The CDR3 has 14 residues.

The chain employs TRBV29-1 and TRBJ1-2; D not resolved. The CDR3 has 12 residues. Germline V gene lookup returns CDR1 SQVTM and CDR2 ANQGSEA. V was pared by 3 bases and J by 4 bases, with 9 bases between. The CDR3 nucleotides read TGCAGCGTTGAGGGGAAGCTCTATGGCTACACCTTC. It translates to CSVEGKLYGYTF.

There are a few counts of this clonotype. The chain is built from TRBV6-5 and TRBJ2-7; TRBD1 might be the D (6 bases). The CDR3 is 13 residues long. Between the trimmed V and J ends, which lost 2 bases and 6 bases, there was a span of 11 bases. Germline CDR1 is MNHEY and CDR2 is SVGAGI. In DNA form, the CDR3 reads TGTGCCAGCAGTTACGGTACAGGGAGCGAGCAGTACTTC. Its protein is CASSYGTGSEQYF.

The chain combines TRBV29-1 with TRBJ2-3; the D gene is possibly TRBD1 (6 bases). Looked up from germline, CDR1 is SQVTM and CDR2 is ANQGSEA. This CDR3 is 13 amino acids long. V was shortened by 5 bases and J by 6 bases, with 15 bases between the two germline ends. The CDR3 here is CSVWARQGDTQYF. CDR3 coding DNA: TGCAGCGTTTGGGCCCGGCAGGGGGATACGCAGTATTTT.

J is TRBJ2-1 and V is TRBV5-1; the match to TRBD2 covers 10 bases. V lost 2 bases, J lost 4 bases, and 6 bases stayed unmatched. The CDR3 consists of 16 residues. Germline values: CDR1 SGHRS, CDR2 YFSETQ. This CDR3 reads CASSFAPSGGYNEQFF. CDR3 nucleotide sequence: TGCGCCAGCAGCTTTGCCCCTAGCGGGGGTTACAATGAGCAGTTCTTC.

The CDR3 region has the DNA TGTGCCAGCAGTGATCTAGGGTTTGGGACCCAGTACTTC. It codes for CASSDLGFGTQYF. The chain uses TRBV2 and TRBJ2-5; D gene ambiguous. The CDR3 spans 13 residues. V was pared by 3 bases and J by 7 bases, with 12 bases between. Germline-derived CDR1 and CDR2 are SNHLY and FYNNEI.

This clonotype showed up just a few times. The J gene is TRBJ2-7, the V gene TRBV18; 11 nucleotides align to TRBD2. The CDR3 sequence is 15 residues long. The germline CDR1 and CDR2 sequences are KGHSH and LQKENI. The junction had 2 bases not matched to a gene; V was cut back by 1 base and J by 3 bases. This CDR3 reads CASSPQTSGSYEQYF. CDR3 DNA sequence: TGTGCCAGCTCACCACAAACTAGCGGGAGCTACGAGCAGTACTTC.

This clonotype was seen more than once but under ten times. This chain joins TRBV6-4 and TRBJ1-1; no reliable D call. CDR1 is MRHNA and CDR2 is SNTAGT in the germline V gene. V was cut by 2 bases and J by 5 bases, with 9 bases left in between. The CDR3 covers 13 residues. CDR3 bases: TGTGCCAGCAGTGACCGCATGGGGACTGAAGCTTTCTTT. This translates into CASSDRMGTEAFF.